The next 19 T cell receptor beta chains were all read from a single sample in a study of T cells in Graves' hyperthyroidism and ophthalmopathy. RNA transcripts were the template for amplifying TCR beta CDR3 regions. HTBI primers were the set used in a first-round RT-PCR of the TCR CDR3. One entry per CDR3 protein, called by TCRdb with MiXCR from the multiplex PCR reads. The sample carries approximately 590,000 distinct CDR3 sequences, 15% to 19% recorded once. Input material: blood. Receptor source: a woman aged 25 to 39 with Graves' hyperthyroidism.

This clonotype appeared a few times. The V gene is TRBV5-1, the J gene TRBJ2-1; a weak D match, TRBD2 (7 bases). There are 15 residues in the CDR3. CDR1 and CDR2 (germline): SGHRS, YFSETQ. V lost 7 bases to trimming and J lost 2 bases, with 16 bases between them. The CDR3 region has the DNA TGCGCCAGCGGGGAAGGGGGAGGGCCCTACAATGAGCAGTTCTTC. The encoded protein is CASGEGGGPYNEQFF.

The sample holds many counts of this clonotype. CDR3 DNA sequence: TGTGCCAGCACCCGGGACGGAGCAATGAACACTGAAGCTTTCTTT. It translates to CASTRDGAMNTEAFF. The chain employs TRBV3-1 and TRBJ1-1; the D gene is possibly TRBD1 (5 bases). The length of the CDR3 is 15 residues. The V gene lost 7 bases and the J gene lost 0 bases, with 15 bases spanning the gap. Per germline, CDR1 LGHDT and CDR2 YNNKEL (reference sequence).

The table lists this clonotype with a few counts. The V and J genes are TRBV11-2 and TRBJ2-1, with TRBD2 matching 8 bases. This CDR3 spans 19 amino acids. The V and J ends lost 1 base and 0 bases, in that order; junction bases with no gene match: 11. CDR1 SGHAT and CDR2 FQNNGV come from the germline V gene. The CDR3 region has the DNA TGTGCCAGCAGCTTAGTTTTGCGGGAGGCGAAGGACTCCTACAATGAGCAGTTCTTC. Protein: CASSLVLREAKDSYNEQFF.

This clonotype was observed a few times. The rearrangement joins TRBV7-6 to TRBJ2-3; 9 bases are a match to TRBD1. The CDR3 contains 21 residues. Germline V gene lookup returns CDR1 SGHVS and CDR2 FNYEAQ. V was clipped by 5 bases and J by 3 bases; unmatched bases: 24. The CDR3 loop reads CASSPTGTGSYRLARTDTQYF. The CDR3, as DNA: TGTGCCAGCAGCCCGACCGGGACAGGGTCATATCGGCTAGCTAGGACAGATACGCAGTATTTT.

The chain has TRBV27 and TRBJ1-1, with a possible D match to TRBD1 (5 bases). Germline values: CDR1 MNHEY, CDR2 SMNVEV (reference sequence). V was shortened by 3 bases and J by 4 bases, with 18 bases between the two germline ends. This CDR3 region has 16 residues. CDR3 in amino acids: CASSFQGVDGITEAFF. In DNA, the CDR3 is TGTGCCAGCAGTTTCCAGGGTGTGGACGGGATCACTGAAGCTTTCTTT.

This clonotype was seen repeatedly, ten times or more. J is TRBJ2-1 and V is TRBV20-1; 10 nucleotides line up with TRBD2. The J segment lost 6 bases and the V segment lost 6 bases, leaving 8 bases of the junction unmatched. CDR1 is DFQATT and CDR2 is SNEGSKA in the germline V gene (reference sequence). This CDR3 region has 14 residues. Written as DNA, the CDR3 is TGCAGTGCCCCCAGAGCGGGAGGGCCCAATGAGCAGTTCTTC. Its translation: CSAPRAGGPNEQFF.

This clonotype was observed at least ten times. The CDR3 sequence: CASGFGTAVYGYTF. The CDR3 DNA reads as TGTGCTAGTGGTTTTGGGACGGCAGTTTATGGCTACACCTTC. The J gene is TRBJ1-2, the V gene TRBV12-5, with D possibly TRBD1 on 5 matching bases. The CDR3 loop spans 14 amino acids. Trimming took 3 bases from V and 5 from J, leaving 13 bases between them. Germline CDR1 LGHNT, CDR2 FRNRAP.

There are a few counts of this clonotype. This chain links TRBV7-9 with TRBJ2-5; 10 bases map to TRBD2. The CDR3 consists of 18 residues. CDR1 is SEHNR, CDR2 FQNEAQ, per germline (reference sequence). Unmatched junction bases numbered 17, after V lost 5 bases and J lost 5 bases. DNA for the CDR3: TGTGCCAGCAGCCCCCTGGGGGTAGCGGGAGGTCTGTTGGAGACCCAGTACTTC. This encodes CASSPLGVAGGLLETQYF.

This clonotype was counted ten times or more. This chain joins TRBV12-3 or TRBV12-4 and TRBJ2-1; D is perhaps TRBD2 (6 bases). The CDR3 sequence is 18 residues long. V was pared by 2 bases and J by 2 bases, with 19 bases between. CDR3 amino acids: CASSLRGRSPLPYNEQFF. Written as DNA, the CDR3 is TGTGCCAGCAGTTTACGGGGGAGGTCTCCACTACCCTACAATGAGCAGTTCTTC.

This clonotype was counted many times. The genes are TRBV20-1 and TRBJ2-2; TRBD2 matches at 10 bases. This CDR3 is 14 amino acids long. V shed 5 bases and J 6 bases; nucleotides not matched to a gene: 6. Germline CDR1 and CDR2: DFQATT and SNEGSKA (reference sequence). The CDR3 DNA follows: TGCAGTGCTCTAGCGGGAGAAGATCCCGGGGAGCTGTTTTTT. This gives the protein CSALAGEDPGELFF.

This clonotype was detected a few times. The V call is TRBV9, the J call TRBJ2-3; D not resolved. Looked up from germline, CDR1 is SGDLS and CDR2 is YYNGEE. V was cut by 2 bases and J by 2 bases, with 6 bases left in between. This CDR3 contains 13 residues. This CDR3 reads CASSVRYTDTQYF. The CDR3 nucleotides read TGTGCCAGCAGCGTTCGGTACACAGATACGCAGTATTTT.

The genes are TRBV6-2 or TRBV6-3 and TRBJ2-3; D perhaps matches TRBD1 (5 bases). The germline V gene has CDR1 MNHEY and CDR2 SVGEGT. Trimming took 10 bases from V and 4 from J, leaving 9 bases between them. The CDR3 extends over 11 amino acids. CDR3 sequence: CATQGPDTQYF. As DNA, the CDR3 is TGTGCCACCCAGGGCCCAGATACGCAGTATTTT.

V is TRBV18 and J is TRBJ2-5; 7 bases match TRBD2. CDR3 size: 15 residues. Trimming at V came to 4 bases and at J to 1 base, leaving 6 bases not matched to a gene. The germline gives CDR1 KGHSH, CDR2 LQKENI. The CDR3 loop is CASSLLSGTQETQYF. For the CDR3, the DNA is TGTGCCAGCTCACTTTTGAGCGGGACCCAAGAGACCCAGTACTTC.

This clonotype was seen repeatedly, ten times or more. The chain carries TRBV3-1 and TRBJ2-7; D gene uncertain. V lost 0 bases to trimming and J lost 0 bases, with 9 bases between them. CDR1 is LGHDT, CDR2 YNNKEL, per germline (reference sequence). CDR3 length: 15 residues. Here the CDR3 DNA reads TGTGCCAGCAGCCAAGATTCTTCGTACTCCTACGAGCAGTACTTC. Residues: CASSQDSSYSYEQYF.

At least ten counts were recorded for this clonotype. The V gene is TRBV15, the J gene TRBJ2-7, with 9 bases identical to TRBD1. Unmatched junction bases numbered 5, after V lost 2 bases and J lost 0 bases. The CDR3 covers 16 residues. CDR1 and CDR2 (germline): LNHNV, YYDKDF (reference sequence). Written as DNA, the CDR3 is TGTGCCACCAGCAGAAAACAGGGGGCAAGCTCCTACGAGCAGTACTTC. Protein: CATSRKQGASSYEQYF.

This clonotype was counted a few times. V usage is TRBV2 and J usage is TRBJ2-4; TRBD2 matches 11 bases. Germline CDR1 SNHLY, CDR2 FYNNEI. The length of the CDR3 is 17 residues. V lost 3 bases and J lost 4; bases outside the gene matches: 8. DNA of the CDR3: TGTGCCAGCAGTGAGTGGGAACTAGCGGGAGAAAAAAACATTCAGTACTTC. Translated, it gives CASSEWELAGEKNIQYF.

This clonotype was seen repeatedly, ten times or more. V and J are TRBV6-1 and TRBJ1-2; 7 bases line up with TRBD1. V dropped 5 bases and J dropped 4; count of bases not matched to a gene: 7. This CDR3 contains 14 residues. Looked up from germline, CDR1 is MNHNS and CDR2 is SASEGT. The DNA of the CDR3 is TGTGCCAGCAGTCGACAGGGAGGCATCTATGGCTACACCTTC. It codes for CASSRQGGIYGYTF.

This clonotype occurred many times. J is TRBJ2-3 and V is TRBV18; D gene ambiguous. Germline V lookup: CDR1 KGHSH, CDR2 LQKENI. The CDR3 sequence is 13 residues long. V was cut by 3 bases and J by 6 bases, with 10 bases left in between. The CDR3 coding sequence is TGTGCCAGCTCACCCCCAGCACGGGATACGCAGTATTTT. This encodes CASSPPARDTQYF.

Ten or more counts support this clonotype. The genes are TRBV2 and TRBJ1-5; no firm D call. The CDR3 extends over 13 amino acids. CDR1 is SNHLY and CDR2 is FYNNEI in the germline V gene. V lost 4 bases and J 4 bases, leaving 8 bases between the germline ends. In DNA form, the CDR3 reads TGTGCCAGCAGTGGGGAGCTAAATCAGCCCCAGCATTTT. Residues: CASSGELNQPQHF.